The 24 T cell receptor beta chains reported below all come from one sample, sequenced in a study of T cells in Graves' hyperthyroidism and ophthalmopathy. RNA transcripts gave rise to amplified TCR beta CDR3 regions. A set of HTBI primers served as the primers for a first-round RT-PCR of the TCR CDR3. In TCRdb, the multiplex PCR reads were re-called with MiXCR into one record per CDR3 protein. The data contain about 700,000 distinct CDR3 sequences, 13% to 15% of them singletons. Sequencing was performed on blood. These receptors were obtained from a woman between 18 and 29 years old with Graves' hyperthyroidism.

This clonotype was observed a handful of times. The gene calls are TRBV7-3 and TRBJ2-7; 8 positions agree with TRBD2. The CDR3 loop spans 16 amino acids. V shed 3 bases and J 2 bases; nucleotides not matched to a gene: 9. The V gene's germline CDR1 is SGHTA and CDR2 FQGTGA. The CDR3 DNA follows: TGTGCCAGCAGCTTGGGCAAACTAGCGGCAACCTACGAGCAGTACTTC. Residues: CASSLGKLAATYEQYF.

Details on this clonotype: Likely a read error: the CDR3 ends without its conserved phenylalanine or tryptophan. This rearrangement joins TRBV5-6 to TRBJ2-7; D is uncertain. CDR3 length: 12 amino acids. The V gene's germline CDR1 is SGHDT and CDR2 YYEEEE. V lost 2 bases and J lost 6, with 9 bases in between. DNA of the CDR3: TGTGCCAGCAGCTTAGGGTCAGGCGAGCAGTACCTC. Its translation: CASSLGSGEQYL.

The chain combines TRBV6-1 with TRBJ2-1; 9 bases map to TRBD1. Looked up from germline, CDR1 is MNHNS and CDR2 is SASEGT. V lost 6 bases to trimming and J lost 8 bases; unmatched junction nucleotides: 5. The CDR3 sequence is 13 residues long. The CDR3 DNA reads TGTGCCAGCAGACCGGGACAGGGCTATGAGCAGTTCTTC. Translation gives CASRPGQGYEQFF.

This clonotype was found many times. V usage is TRBV7-2 and J usage is TRBJ2-2; D gene uncertain. Germline lookup yields CDR1 SGHTA and CDR2 FQGNSA. The V gene lost 7 bases and the J gene lost 7 bases, with 7 bases spanning the gap. The CDR3 is made up of 11 amino acids. CDR3 sequence reads: CASTMNGELFF. Written as DNA, the CDR3 is TGTGCCAGCACTATGAACGGGGAGCTGTTTTTT. Filled out from reference TRBV7-2 and TRBJ2-2, the complete variable domain reads GAGVSQSPSNKVTEKGKDVELRCDPISGHTALYWYRQSLGQGLEFLIYFQGNSAPDKSGLPSDRFSAERTGGSVSTLTIQRTQQEDSAVYLCASTMNGELFFGEGSRLTVL.

This clonotype showed up just a few times. The rearrangement links TRBV20-1 to TRBJ1-1, with D possibly TRBD1 on 5 matching bases. This CDR3 spans 15 amino acids. With 6 bases removed from V and 1 base from J, the gap between germline ends came to 18 bases. Germline V gene lookup returns CDR1 DFQATT and CDR2 SNEGSKA (reference sequence). CDR3 in amino acids: CSAIGTGWGNTEAFF. In nucleotides, the CDR3 is TGCAGTGCCATTGGCACAGGATGGGGGAACACTGAAGCTTTCTTT.

This clonotype was seen at least ten times. The chain carries TRBV6-2 or TRBV6-3 and TRBJ1-1; D uncertain. This CDR3 has 14 residues. V lost 6 bases and J 0 bases, leaving 11 bases between the germline ends. CDR1 and CDR2 (germline): MNHEY, SVGEGT. The CDR3 protein is CASRVHFMNTEAFF. Written as DNA, the CDR3 is TGTGCCAGCAGGGTACACTTCATGAACACTGAAGCTTTCTTT.

The chain recombines TRBV4-1 with TRBJ1-5, with D uncertain. V lost 3 bases and J lost 2, with 14 bases in between. Germline values: CDR1 MGHRA, CDR2 YSYEKL. This CDR3 region has 16 residues. CDR3 nucleotides: TGCGCCAGCAGCCAGGCTGGACCTTGGGGCAATCAGCCCCAGCATTTT. Translating it yields CASSQAGPWGNQPQHF.

The chain joins TRBV7-3 to TRBJ2-7, with 8 bases fitting TRBD1. CDR3 length: 17 residues. Trimming at V came to 0 bases and at J to 1 base, leaving 8 bases not matched to a gene. In germline, CDR1 is SGHTA, CDR2 FQGTGA. The CDR3 DNA sequence: TGTGCCAGCAGCTTAACGAGGGACAGGCCAGGGTCCTACGAGCAGTACTTC. Its protein is CASSLTRDRPGSYEQYF.

Only a few counts were recorded for this clonotype. The genes are TRBV12-3 or TRBV12-4 and TRBJ2-4, with 9 bases lining up with TRBD2. V lost 5 bases to trimming and J lost 2 bases; unmatched junction nucleotides: 7. The CDR3 covers 16 residues. The CDR3 loop is CASSTGLAITKNIQYF. For the CDR3, the DNA is TGTGCCAGCAGTACCGGACTAGCGATCACCAAAAACATTCAGTACTTC.

This clonotype was seen at least ten times. This chain uses TRBV7-9 with TRBJ2-1; D assignment may be TRBD1 or TRBD2 (5 bases each). Germline assignment: CDR1 SEHNR and CDR2 FQNEAQ (reference sequence). Trimming took 7 bases from V and 8 from J, leaving 12 bases between them. The CDR3 covers 12 residues. The CDR3 protein is CASTLMGDEQFF. The CDR3 DNA reads as TGTGCCAGCACCCTAATGGGGGATGAGCAGTTCTTC.

The chain uses TRBV7-3 and TRBJ2-2, with 10 bases aligning to TRBD1. CDR1 is SGHTA, CDR2 FQGTGA, per germline. The CDR3 is made up of 15 amino acids. The J segment lost 6 bases and the V segment lost 5 bases, leaving 6 bases of the junction unmatched. The CDR3 coding sequence is TGTGCCAGCAGCCCCCTAGGACAGGGGGCCGGGGAGCTGTTTTTT. Protein sequence: CASSPLGQGAGELFF.

This sequence joins TRBV5-1 and TRBJ1-2; no firm D call. CDR1 and CDR2 from the germline V gene are SGHRS and YFSETQ. Trimming took off 3 bases at V and 0 bases at J, with 6 bases between the two ends. This CDR3 is 13 amino acids long. The chain's CDR3 is CASSSITNYGYTF. CDR3 bases: TGCGCCAGCAGCTCCATTACTAACTATGGCTACACCTTC.

This clonotype was picked up many times. V is TRBV28 and J is TRBJ2-1; 11 bases map to TRBD2. This CDR3 has 16 residues. CDR1 is MDHEN, CDR2 SYDVKM, per germline. Trimming cost V 3 bases and J 9 bases; bases outside gene matches: 10. The CDR3 loop reads CASSFGVAGGPAEQFF. The DNA for the CDR3 is TGTGCCAGCAGTTTTGGGGTAGCGGGAGGGCCGGCTGAGCAGTTCTTC.

This clonotype was counted a few times. CDR3 in amino acids: CASQGTAYNEQFF. The CDR3 nucleotides read TGTGCCAGTCAAGGGACGGCTTACAATGAGCAGTTCTTC. The chain employs TRBV6-2 or TRBV6-3 and TRBJ2-1; D possibly uses TRBD1 or TRBD2 (5 bases each). The CDR3 has 13 residues. The germline gives CDR1 MNHEY, CDR2 SVGEGT. Trimming took off 9 bases at V and 4 bases at J, with 13 bases between the two ends.

About this clonotype itself: A much bigger clone sits one base away, suggesting this may be a read error. V is TRBV7-2 and J is TRBJ1-4; possibly TRBD1 for D (5 bases). V was trimmed by 5 bases and J by 12 bases, leaving 19 bases between them. Germline CDR1 and CDR2: SGHTA and FQGNSA. The length of the CDR3 is 14 residues. CDR3 coding DNA: TGTGCCAGCAGCCGGGACTTAGGGCAACGAGAACTGTTTTTT. Its protein product is CASSRDLGQRELFF.

This clonotype came up many times. The rearrangement joins TRBV2 to TRBJ1-6; no firm D call. The CDR3 is 15 amino acids. V gave up 6 bases and J gave up 5 bases, with 14 bases separating them. CDR1 and CDR2 from the germline V gene are SNHLY and FYNNEI. CDR3 residues: CASRDQSTNNSPLHF. CDR3 nucleotide sequence: TGTGCCAGCAGGGACCAAAGTACCAATAATTCACCCCTCCACTTT.

The chain couples TRBV7-9 to TRBJ1-1, with D possibly matching TRBD1 (5 bases). Germline values: CDR1 SEHNR, CDR2 FQNEAQ (reference sequence). The CDR3 extends over 12 amino acids. The ends were cut back, 8 bases at V and 6 bases at J, with 13 bases in the middle. The CDR3 here is CASQQGEAEAFF. DNA for the CDR3: TGTGCCAGCCAACAAGGGGAAGCTGAAGCTTTCTTT.

This clonotype was found a few times. V and J are TRBV27 and TRBJ2-1, with TRBD2 identical over 8 bases. Germline CDR1 reads MNHEY; CDR2 reads SMNVEV (reference sequence). The CDR3 has 15 residues. After removal of 8 bases from V and 0 bases from J, the junction contained 6 bases not matched to a gene. The CDR3 is CASRAGESSYNEQFF. CDR3 bases: TGTGCCAGCCGAGCGGGAGAGAGCTCCTACAATGAGCAGTTCTTC.

This chain uses TRBV4-2 with TRBJ2-7, with D possibly TRBD2 on 5 matching bases. V lost 1 base and J lost 0, with 10 bases in between. This CDR3 has 15 residues. Germline CDR1 reads LGHNA; CDR2 reads YNFKEQ. The CDR3 coding sequence is TGTGCCAGCAGCCAAGGGGAAGGGAGCTCCTACGAGCAGTACTTC. As protein: CASSQGEGSSYEQYF.

This clonotype appeared a few times. The V and J genes are TRBV9 and TRBJ2-3; no clear D gene. CDR3 size: 15 residues. Per germline, CDR1 SGDLS and CDR2 YYNGEE. V was pared by 4 bases and J by 4 bases, with 16 bases between. The CDR3 bases are TGTGCCAGCAGCCCCCGCGGACCCGGCTCAGATACGCAGTATTTT. Its protein product is CASSPRGPGSDTQYF. The entire variable domain, with the rest obtained from reference TRBV9 and TRBJ2-3, is as follows: DSGVTQTPKHLITATGQRVTLRCSPRSGDLSVYWYQQSLDQGLQFLIQYYNGEERAKGNILERFSAQQFPDLHSELNLSSLELGDSALYFCASSPRGPGSDTQYFGPGTRLTVL.

The chain couples TRBV7-3 to TRBJ2-1, with a possible D match to TRBD1 (8 bases). This CDR3 spans 16 amino acids. V lost 8 bases and J 9 bases, leaving 26 bases between the germline ends. The germline gives CDR1 SGHTA, CDR2 FQGTGA. The CDR3 loop is CASSITGGSLAGEQFF. The CDR3 coding sequence is TGTGCCAGCTCTATTACAGGGGGGTCGTTAGCGGGTGAGCAGTTCTTC.

This clonotype was found many times. The chain employs TRBV12-3 or TRBV12-4 and TRBJ1-2; weak D call: TRBD1 (5 bases). The CDR3 is made up of 15 amino acids. Trimming removed 5 bases from V and 5 bases from J, with 18 bases in between. DNA for the CDR3: TGTGCCAGCAGTCCTGGGACCGGGGGATTTTATGGCTACACCTTC. As protein: CASSPGTGGFYGYTF.

The chain uses TRBV24-1 and TRBJ2-3, with D possibly TRBD2 on 5 matching bases. Germline CDR1 KGHDR, CDR2 SFDVKD. The CDR3 is made up of 13 amino acids. Trimming cost V 5 bases and J 1 base, with 6 bases left between them. The CDR3 here is CATSGGGTDTQYF. The CDR3 region has the DNA TGTGCCACCAGTGGGGGAGGCACAGATACGCAGTATTTT.

The rearrangement joins TRBV11-3 to TRBJ1-1, with no clear D. This CDR3 region has 17 residues. The germline gives CDR1 SGHNT, CDR2 YENEEA. V was shortened by 5 bases and J by 6 bases, with 25 bases between the two germline ends. Written as DNA, the CDR3 is TGTGCCAGCAGCCCCCGAGGGTGGAGCTCAGAATTCCCTGAAGCTTTCTTT. This sequence encodes CASSPRGWSSEFPEAFF.